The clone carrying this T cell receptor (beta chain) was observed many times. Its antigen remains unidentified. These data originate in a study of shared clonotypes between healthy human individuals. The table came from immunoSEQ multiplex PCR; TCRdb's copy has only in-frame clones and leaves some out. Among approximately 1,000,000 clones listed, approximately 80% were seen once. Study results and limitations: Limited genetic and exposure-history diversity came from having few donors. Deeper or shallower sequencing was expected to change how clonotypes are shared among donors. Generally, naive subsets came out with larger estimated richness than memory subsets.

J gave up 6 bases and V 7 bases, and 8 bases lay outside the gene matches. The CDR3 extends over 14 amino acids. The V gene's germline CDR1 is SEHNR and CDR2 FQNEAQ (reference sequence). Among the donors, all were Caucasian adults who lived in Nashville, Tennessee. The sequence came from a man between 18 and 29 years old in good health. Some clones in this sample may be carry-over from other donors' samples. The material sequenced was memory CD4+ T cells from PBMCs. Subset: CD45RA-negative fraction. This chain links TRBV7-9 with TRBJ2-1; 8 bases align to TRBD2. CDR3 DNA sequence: TGTGCCAGCACTCCTCAACTAGCGGCCAATGAGCAGTTCTTC. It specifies CASTPQLAANEQFF.